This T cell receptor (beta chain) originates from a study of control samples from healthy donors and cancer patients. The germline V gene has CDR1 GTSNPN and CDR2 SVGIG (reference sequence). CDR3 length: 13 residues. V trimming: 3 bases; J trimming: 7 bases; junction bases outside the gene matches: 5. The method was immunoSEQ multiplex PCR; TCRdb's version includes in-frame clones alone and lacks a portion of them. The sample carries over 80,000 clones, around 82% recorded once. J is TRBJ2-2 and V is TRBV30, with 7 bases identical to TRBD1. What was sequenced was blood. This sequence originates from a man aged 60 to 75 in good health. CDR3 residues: CAWSVQGVGELFF. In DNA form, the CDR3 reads TGTGCCTGGAGCGTGCAGGGGGTCGGGGAGCTGTTTTTT.